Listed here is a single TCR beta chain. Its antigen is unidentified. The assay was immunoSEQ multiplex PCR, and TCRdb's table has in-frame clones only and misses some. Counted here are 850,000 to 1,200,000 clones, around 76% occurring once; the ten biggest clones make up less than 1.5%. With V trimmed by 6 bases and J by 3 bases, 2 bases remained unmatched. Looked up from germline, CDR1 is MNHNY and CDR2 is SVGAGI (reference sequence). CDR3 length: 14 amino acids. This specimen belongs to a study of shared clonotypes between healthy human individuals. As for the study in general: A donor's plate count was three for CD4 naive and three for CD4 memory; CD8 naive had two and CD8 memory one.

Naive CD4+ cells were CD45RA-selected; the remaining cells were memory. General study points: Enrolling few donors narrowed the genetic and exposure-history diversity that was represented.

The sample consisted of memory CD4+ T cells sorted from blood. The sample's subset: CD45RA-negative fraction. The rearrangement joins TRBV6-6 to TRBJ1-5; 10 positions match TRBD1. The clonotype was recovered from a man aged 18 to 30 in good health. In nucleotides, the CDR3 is TGTGCCAGCAGGGGACAGGGGACCAATCAGCCCCAGCATTTT. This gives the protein CASRGQGTNQPQHF.